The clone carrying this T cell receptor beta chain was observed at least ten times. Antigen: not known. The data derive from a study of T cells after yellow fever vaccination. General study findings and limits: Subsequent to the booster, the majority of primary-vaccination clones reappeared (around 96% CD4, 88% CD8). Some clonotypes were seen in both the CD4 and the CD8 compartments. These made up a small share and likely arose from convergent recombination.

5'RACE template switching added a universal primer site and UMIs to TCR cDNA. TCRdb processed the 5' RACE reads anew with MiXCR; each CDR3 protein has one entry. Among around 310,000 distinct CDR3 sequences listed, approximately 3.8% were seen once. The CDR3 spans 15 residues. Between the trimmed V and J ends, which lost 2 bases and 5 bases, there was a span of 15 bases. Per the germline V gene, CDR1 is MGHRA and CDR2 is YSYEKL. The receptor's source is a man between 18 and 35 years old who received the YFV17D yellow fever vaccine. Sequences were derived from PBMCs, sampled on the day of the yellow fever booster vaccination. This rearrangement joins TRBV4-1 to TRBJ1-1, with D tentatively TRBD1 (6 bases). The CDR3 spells CASSQRGAFKTEAFF. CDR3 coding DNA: TGCGCCAGCAGCCAAAGGGGGGCTTTTAAAACTGAAGCTTTCTTT.